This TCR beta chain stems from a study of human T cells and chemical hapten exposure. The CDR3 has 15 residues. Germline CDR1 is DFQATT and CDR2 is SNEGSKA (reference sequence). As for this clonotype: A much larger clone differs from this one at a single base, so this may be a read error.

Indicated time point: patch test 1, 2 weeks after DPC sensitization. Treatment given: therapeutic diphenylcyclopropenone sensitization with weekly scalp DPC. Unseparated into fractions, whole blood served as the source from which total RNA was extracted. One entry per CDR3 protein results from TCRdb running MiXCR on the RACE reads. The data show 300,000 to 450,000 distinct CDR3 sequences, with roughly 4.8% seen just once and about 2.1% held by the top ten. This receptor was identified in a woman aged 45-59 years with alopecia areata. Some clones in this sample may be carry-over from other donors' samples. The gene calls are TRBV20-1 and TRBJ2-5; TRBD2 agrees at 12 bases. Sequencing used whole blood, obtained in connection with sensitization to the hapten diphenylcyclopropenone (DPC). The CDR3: CSARLAGGPSKTQHF. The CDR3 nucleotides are TGCAGTGCTAGACTAGCGGGAGGGCCATCAAAGACCCAGCACTTC.